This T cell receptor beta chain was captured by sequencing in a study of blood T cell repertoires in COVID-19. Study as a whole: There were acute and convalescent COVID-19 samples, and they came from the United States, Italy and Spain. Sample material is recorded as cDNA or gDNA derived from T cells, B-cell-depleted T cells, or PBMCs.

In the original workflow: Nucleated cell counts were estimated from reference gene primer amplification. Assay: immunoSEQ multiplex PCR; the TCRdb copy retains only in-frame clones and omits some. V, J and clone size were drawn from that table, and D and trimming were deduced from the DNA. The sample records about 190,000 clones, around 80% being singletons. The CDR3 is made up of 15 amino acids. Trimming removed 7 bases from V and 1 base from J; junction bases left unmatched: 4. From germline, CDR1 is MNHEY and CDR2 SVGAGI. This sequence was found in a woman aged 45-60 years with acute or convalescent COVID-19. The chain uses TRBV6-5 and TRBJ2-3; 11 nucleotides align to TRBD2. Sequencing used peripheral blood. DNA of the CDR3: TGTGCCAGCACCGTGACTAGCGGGGGCACAGATACGCAGTATTTT. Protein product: CASTVTSGGTDTQYF.